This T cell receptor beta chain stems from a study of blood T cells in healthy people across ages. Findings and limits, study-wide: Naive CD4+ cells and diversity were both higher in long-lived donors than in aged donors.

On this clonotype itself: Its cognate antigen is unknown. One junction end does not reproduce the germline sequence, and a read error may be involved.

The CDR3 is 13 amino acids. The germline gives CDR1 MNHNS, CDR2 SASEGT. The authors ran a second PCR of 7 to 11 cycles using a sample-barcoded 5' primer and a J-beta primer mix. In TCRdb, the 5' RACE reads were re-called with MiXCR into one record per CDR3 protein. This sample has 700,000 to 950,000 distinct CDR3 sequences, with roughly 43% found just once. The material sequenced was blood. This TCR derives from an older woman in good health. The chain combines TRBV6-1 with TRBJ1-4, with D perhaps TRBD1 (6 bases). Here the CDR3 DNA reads TGCGCCAGCAGTGGACAGTTTAATGAAAAACTGTTTTTT. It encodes CASSGQFNEKLFF.